The next 30 T cell receptor beta chains were all read from a single sample in a study of cytomegalovirus exposure and HLA in healthy donors. This PCR relied on a set of 60 Vbeta primers and 13 Jbeta primers. Only in-frame clones appear in the TCRdb table, and some are missing; sequencing was by immunoSEQ multiplex PCR. The sample holds 100,000 or so clones, 65% to 80% seen once. Sequenced sample: PBMCs. The receptors derive from a man younger than 45 in good health and CMV-seropositive.

The V and J genes are TRBV15 and TRBJ2-6; D is ambiguous. The CDR3 is made up of 15 amino acids. Germline CDR1 is LNHNV and CDR2 is YYDKDF (reference sequence). V shed 4 bases and J shed 0 bases, with 7 bases lying between them. CDR3 in DNA: TGTGCCACCAGCAAGAGGTACTCTGGGGCCAACGTCCTGACTTTC. This translates into CATSKRYSGANVLTF.

CDR3 in DNA: TGTGCCAGCAGCTCGACCCTGGGGCTAGCGGGGGGAGAGACCCAGTACTTC. Encoded protein: CASSSTLGLAGGETQYF. The chain links TRBV11-1 to TRBJ2-5; TRBD2 agrees at 11 bases. Germline CDR1 SGHAT, CDR2 FQDESV (reference sequence). After removal of 4 bases from V and 4 bases from J, the junction contained 11 bases not matched to a gene. CDR3 length: 17 residues.

CDR3 coding DNA: TGTGCCAGCTCAGACGGGACTATCCCCTCACATGAGCAGTTCTTC. It encodes CASSDGTIPSHEQFF. The rearrangement links TRBV18 to TRBJ2-1, with 7 nucleotides matching TRBD2. The germline CDR1 and CDR2 sequences are KGHSH and LQKENI. CDR3 length: 15 amino acids. Trimming removed 5 bases from V and 8 bases from J; junction bases left unmatched: 12.

This chain uses TRBV5-4 with TRBJ2-5; maybe TRBD2 (5 bases). The CDR3 sequence is 11 residues long. The germline gives CDR1 SGHNT, CDR2 YYREEE (reference sequence). With 3 bases removed from V and 9 bases from J, the gap between germline ends came to 9 bases. The CDR3 loop is CASSSRAAQYF. The CDR3 nucleotides are TGTGCCAGCAGCTCGCGAGCGGCCCAGTACTTC.

In its sample, this clone was seen a few times. V usage is TRBV2 and J usage is TRBJ1-2; TRBD1 is a possible D gene (5 bases). The germline gives CDR1 SNHLY, CDR2 FYNNEI. The germline V and J ends were trimmed by 5 bases and 4 bases, with 14 bases remaining between them. The CDR3 is 14 residues long. Here the CDR3 DNA reads TGTGCCAGCAGTAGCTACAGCGGGACCTATGGCTACACCTTC. Translation: CASSSYSGTYGYTF.

J is TRBJ1-5 and V is TRBV29-1; 9 bases match TRBD1. This CDR3 has 15 residues. Looked up from germline, CDR1 is SQVTM and CDR2 is ANQGSEA. With V trimmed by 5 bases and J by 0 bases, 5 bases remained unmatched. The CDR3 spells CSVSGTGTSNQPQHF. The CDR3 DNA reads as TGCAGCGTTTCCGGGACAGGGACTAGCAATCAGCCCCAGCATTTT. The entire variable domain, with the rest obtained from reference TRBV29-1 and TRBJ1-5, is as follows: SAVISQKPSRDICQRGTSLTIQCQVDSQVTMMFWYRQQPGQSLTLIATANQGSEATYESGFVIDKFPISRPNLTFSTLTVSNMSPEDSSIYLCSVSGTGTSNQPQHFGDGTRLSIL.

In its sample, this clone was seen once. The chain employs TRBV29-1 and TRBJ2-1; 7 nucleotides match TRBD1. CDR1 and CDR2 from the germline V gene are SQVTM and ANQGSEA. The CDR3 sequence is 11 residues long. The J segment lost 6 bases and the V segment lost 7 bases, leaving 3 bases of the junction unmatched. The CDR3 DNA follows: TGCAGCGGGAGGACAGGCAATGAGCAGTTCTTC. This gives the protein CSGRTGNEQFF.

CDR3 sequence (DNA): TGTGCCAGCAGTCCCGGGACAGGGGGGACTGATACGCAGTATTTT. It codes for CASSPGTGGTDTQYF. The gene calls are TRBV6-4 and TRBJ2-3, with 11 positions matching TRBD1. The V gene end was trimmed by 5 bases and the J gene end by 6 bases; junction bases not matched to a gene: 7. The CDR3 spans 15 residues. Germline V gene data show CDR1 as MRHNA and CDR2 as SNTAGT.

CDR3 protein: CASSDQTGGAYGYTF. The CDR3 bases are TGTGCCAGCAGTGACCAAACAGGGGGCGCCTATGGCTACACCTTC. The rearrangement links TRBV6-4 to TRBJ1-2; 9 positions agree with TRBD1. The CDR3 runs 15 residues. CDR1 MRHNA and CDR2 SNTAGT come from the germline V gene. V shed 2 bases, J shed 4 bases, and the junction held 5 bases outside the gene matches.

V and J are TRBV19 and TRBJ1-1; D unresolved. Germline V gives CDR1 LNHDA, CDR2 SQIVND (reference sequence). The CDR3 is 13 amino acids. V gave up 2 bases and J gave up 2 bases, with 6 bases separating them. CDR3: CASSINLNTEAFF. CDR3 DNA: TGTGCCAGTAGTATAAATCTTAACACTGAAGCTTTCTTT.

The genes are TRBV18 and TRBJ1-1; 7 bases agree with TRBD1. The CDR3 has 15 amino acids. Trimming cost V 3 bases and J 0 bases; bases outside gene matches: 4. Germline lookup yields CDR1 KGHSH and CDR2 LQKENI. CDR3 nucleotides: TGTGCCAGCTCACCCCGGACAGGTGTGAACACTGAAGCTTTCTTT. Protein: CASSPRTGVNTEAFF.

A few counts support this clone. The CDR3 coding sequence is TGTGCCAGCAGTGAACTGGACAGGGCCAATCAGCCCCAGCATTTT. Amino acid sequence: CASSELDRANQPQHF. The chain recombines TRBV6-1 with TRBJ1-5, with TRBD1 matching over 8 bases. Germline V gene lookup returns CDR1 MNHNS and CDR2 SASEGT. V gave up 2 bases and J gave up 3 bases; unmatched junction bases: 3. The CDR3 consists of 15 residues.

The chain employs TRBV6-1 and TRBJ2-7, with 7 bases fitting TRBD1. Germline V gives CDR1 MNHNS, CDR2 SASEGT. CDR3 length equals 14 residues. J gave up 3 bases and V 4 bases, and 6 bases lay outside the gene matches. The CDR3 sequence: CASSGQGSYYEQYF. CDR3 coding DNA: TGTGCCAGCAGTGGACAGGGATCCTACTACGAGCAGTACTTC.

This clone was detected only a few times. The chain recombines TRBV6-1 with TRBJ1-3; a possible D gene is TRBD1 (5 bases). Germline CDR1 is MNHNS and CDR2 is SASEGT. CDR3 length equals 15 residues. Trimming removed 4 bases at V and 3 bases at J, with 13 bases between. The CDR3 region is CASSGGTLLGNTIYF. The CDR3 region has the DNA TGTGCCAGCAGTGGGGGGACTCTCCTTGGAAACACCATATATTTT.

This clone was seen a single time. The CDR3 nucleotides read TGTGCCAGCAGCCAAGATCAGGCAGGGGCCAACTATGGCTACACCTTC. Translation: CASSQDQAGANYGYTF. The V and J genes are TRBV14 and TRBJ1-2, with D perhaps matching TRBD1 (6 bases). The V end lost 0 bases, the J end lost 2 bases, and 13 bases lay between the germline ends. Germline V gene lookup returns CDR1 SGHDN and CDR2 FVKESK. This CDR3 has 16 residues. The whole variable domain, remainder taken from reference TRBV14 and TRBJ1-2, is EAGVTQFPSHSVIEKGQTVTLRCDPISGHDNLYWYRRVMGKEIKFLLHFVKESKQDESGMPNNRFLAERTGGTYSTLKVQPAELEDSGVYFCASSQDQAGANYGYTFGSGTRLTVV.

The chain links TRBV5-5 to TRBJ2-7, with unresolved D. Germline V gene data show CDR1 as SGHKS and CDR2 as YYEKEE (reference sequence). The CDR3 runs to 13 residues. V was pared by 0 bases and J by 5 bases, with 9 bases between. This chain's CDR3 is CASSLAHGNEQYF. As DNA, the CDR3 is TGTGCCAGCAGCTTGGCCCATGGCAACGAGCAGTACTTC.

CDR3 DNA sequence: TGTGCCAGCTCACTCTCAGGACAGGTTAACACTGAAGCTTTCTTT. Encoded protein: CASSLSGQVNTEAFF. V and J are TRBV18 and TRBJ1-1; 7 positions agree with TRBD1. The CDR3 runs 15 residues. Germline CDR1 KGHSH, CDR2 LQKENI. Trimming took 4 bases from V and 2 from J; bases not matched to a gene: 7.

V usage is TRBV10-1 and J usage is TRBJ2-5, with D possibly TRBD1 on 5 matching bases. CDR3 length: 16 residues. Germline V gene sequence: CDR1 WNHNN, CDR2 SYGVQD (reference sequence). Trimming took 0 bases from V and 2 from J, leaving 13 bases between them. DNA for the CDR3: TGCGCCAGCAGTGAGTCGAGTGACAGTGATCAAGAGACCCAGTACTTC. Its translation is CASSESSDSDQETQYF.

This clone was observed a handful of times. This chain joins TRBV5-6 and TRBJ2-6, with a weak D call TRBD1 (6 bases). This CDR3 is built from 16 residues. V was trimmed by 5 bases and J by 0 bases, leaving 12 bases between them. CDR1 and CDR2 (germline): SGHDT, YYEEEE. CDR3 sequence (DNA): TGTGCCAGCAGGACCACAGGGACCTCTGGGGCCAACGTCCTGACTTTC. Protein sequence: CASRTTGTSGANVLTF.

The J gene is TRBJ1-2, the V gene TRBV4-1; maybe TRBD1 (6 bases). This CDR3 is 16 amino acids long. Trimming stripped 4 bases from V and 3 bases from J, with 18 bases between. Germline V gives CDR1 MGHRA, CDR2 YSYEKL. CDR3 region: CASSPTLLQGHYGYTF. For the CDR3, the DNA is TGCGCCAGCAGCCCGACCCTGCTGCAGGGGCACTATGGCTACACCTTC.

This clone has just a few counts. The V and J genes are TRBV4-2 and TRBJ1-1; tentatively, D is TRBD1 (5 bases). This CDR3 is built from 13 residues. V lost 5 bases, J lost 4 bases, and 11 bases lay in between. CDR1 and CDR2 (germline): LGHNA, YNFKEQ. CDR3 sequence: CASSLGGSTEAFF. CDR3 in DNA: TGTGCCAGCAGCTTGGGGGGTTCCACTGAAGCTTTCTTT.

The chain combines TRBV7-2 with TRBJ1-2; the D is unclear. CDR3 length: 14 residues. Trimming took 5 bases from V and 6 from J, leaving 16 bases between them. Germline lookup yields CDR1 SGHTA and CDR2 FQGNSA. The CDR3 region has the DNA TGTGCCAGCAGCCAGCGGGATAGTGGGAATGGCTACACCTTC. As protein: CASSQRDSGNGYTF.

The chain joins TRBV5-1 to TRBJ2-7; TRBD1 might be the D (6 bases). In germline, CDR1 is SGHRS, CDR2 YFSETQ. CDR3 size: 15 residues. V dropped 0 bases and J dropped 2 bases, with 12 bases sitting between them. CDR3 in DNA: TGCGCCAGCAGCTTGGGCAGGGGAACTGCCTACGAGCAGTACTTC. Translating it yields CASSLGRGTAYEQYF.

CDR3 sequence reads: CASSDIPGGALHF. CDR3 sequence (DNA): TGTGCCAGCAGTGACATCCCTGGGGGGGCCCTCCACTTT. V is TRBV6-4 and J is TRBJ1-6; TRBD1 might be the D (5 bases). V was shortened by 2 bases and J by 14 bases, with 13 bases between the two germline ends. Germline assignment: CDR1 MRHNA and CDR2 SNTAGT. This CDR3 comprises 13 residues.

This clone appeared a few times. This chain connects TRBV19 to TRBJ1-5, with 8 bases identical to TRBD1. The V segment lost 9 bases and the J segment 4 bases; nucleotides outside the gene matches: 8. The CDR3 is 14 amino acids. Germline V lookup: CDR1 LNHDA, CDR2 SQIVND (reference sequence). The CDR3 DNA sequence: TGTGCCAGCTCGCGGGACAGGTGGAATCAGCCCCAGCATTTT. Translated: CASSRDRWNQPQHF.

The chain joins TRBV4-3 to TRBJ1-1; perhaps TRBD1 as D (6 bases). V lost 1 base and J 5 bases, leaving 17 bases between the germline ends. The CDR3 is 16 amino acids. Germline CDR1 reads LGHNA; CDR2 reads YSLEER. The CDR3 region is CASSQGGPTTGTEAFF. The DNA of the CDR3 is TGCGCCAGCAGCCAAGGGGGTCCAACAACAGGGACTGAAGCTTTCTTT.

The chain has TRBV7-3 and TRBJ2-3, with D possibly matching TRBD1 (6 bases). The CDR3 length is 14 residues. Germline values: CDR1 SGHTA, CDR2 FQGTGA. Trimming took off 4 bases at V and 4 bases at J, with 12 bases between the two ends. The CDR3 bases are TGTGCCAGCAGCTCACAGGGAAAGGCAGATACGCAGTATTTT. Its protein is CASSSQGKADTQYF. The full variable domain, with the rest looked up from reference TRBV7-3 and TRBJ2-3, is GAGVSQTPSNKVTEKGKYVELRCDPISGHTALYWYRQSLGQGPEFLIYFQGTGAADDSGLPNDRFFAVRPEGSVSTLKIQRTERGDSAVYLCASSSQGKADTQYFGPGTRLTVL.

The genes are TRBV7-9 and TRBJ2-3; D perhaps matches TRBD2 (6 bases). Trimming shortened V by 7 bases and J by 4 bases, and 30 bases separated the two germline ends. Looked up from germline, CDR1 is SEHNR and CDR2 is FQNEAQ (reference sequence). The CDR3 is made up of 19 amino acids. Here the CDR3 DNA reads TGTGCCAGCACTACCCGTAGCTCCCTAGCGCCCAAAGGGGCAGATACGCAGTATTTT. This translates into CASTTRSSLAPKGADTQYF.

A note on this clone: Compared with germline, one end of the junction differs, possibly owing to a read error. The gene calls are TRBV7-7 and TRBJ2-7; 7 bases line up with TRBD1. Germline CDR1 reads SSHAT; CDR2 reads FNYEAQ (reference sequence). The CDR3 has 13 residues. CDR3 nucleotides: TGTGCTAGCAGTCTCCTCAGGGGGTACGAGCAGTACTTC. Translating it yields CASSLLRGYEQYF.

The gene calls are TRBV19 and TRBJ1-1, with TRBD1 as a possible D gene (5 bases). There are 17 residues in the CDR3. Trimming left V 1 base short and J 0 bases short, with 15 bases between. Germline CDR1 and CDR2: LNHDA and SQIVND (reference sequence). The chain's CDR3 is CASSIGSLRRVNTEAFF. The DNA of the CDR3 is TGTGCCAGTAGTATAGGCAGCCTTCGCAGGGTGAACACTGAAGCTTTCTTT.